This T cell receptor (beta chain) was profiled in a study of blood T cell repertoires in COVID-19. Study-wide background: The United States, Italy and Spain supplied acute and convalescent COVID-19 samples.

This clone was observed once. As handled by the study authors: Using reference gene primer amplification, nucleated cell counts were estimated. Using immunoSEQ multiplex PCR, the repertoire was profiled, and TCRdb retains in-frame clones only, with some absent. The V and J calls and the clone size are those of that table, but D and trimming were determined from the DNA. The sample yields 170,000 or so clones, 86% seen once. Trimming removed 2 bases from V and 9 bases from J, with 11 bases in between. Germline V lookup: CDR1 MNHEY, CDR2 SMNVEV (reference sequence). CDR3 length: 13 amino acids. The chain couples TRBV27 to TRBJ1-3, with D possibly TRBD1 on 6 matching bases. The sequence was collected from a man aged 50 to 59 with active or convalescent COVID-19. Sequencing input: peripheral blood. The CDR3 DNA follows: TGTGCCAGCAGTTTACAACAGGGTGCCACCATATATTTT. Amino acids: CASSLQQGATIYF.